Below, one T cell receptor beta chain is given with its context. Its antigen is unidentified. TCRdb's table, derived via immunoSEQ multiplex PCR, lists solely in-frame clones and lacks some. Altogether around 57,000 clones are present, 82% being singletons, with the ten largest covering roughly 0.53%. Trimming cost V 4 bases and J 0 bases; bases outside gene matches: 9. This CDR3 spans 16 amino acids. Germline V lookup: CDR1 SGHRS, CDR2 YFSETQ. The data originate from a study of OX40 agonist ivuxolimab in advanced cancers. For the study at large: The study treated patients with ivuxolimab, an agonistic anti-OX40 (CD134) antibody. The dose-escalation cohort had hepatocellular carcinoma, melanoma, renal cell or head and neck cancer.

Study-wide findings and caveats: Antigen specificity of clonally expanded peripheral T cells was not established. Within 6 weeks, CD4+ and CD8+ blood T cells expanded clonally at 0.1 to 3.0 mg/kg.

This chain uses TRBV5-1 with TRBJ2-7; 8 bases are a match to TRBD2. The clonotype originates from an adult with an advanced solid tumor such as melanoma, head and neck, liver or kidney cancer. Here the sequenced sample was CD4+ or CD8+ T cells sorted from blood, taken in a trial of the OX40 agonist ivuxolimab. The CDR3 here is CASSPGVAGSSYEQYF. The CDR3 bases are TGCGCCAGCAGCCCCGGGGTAGCGGGGAGCTCCTACGAGCAGTACTTC. The variable domain in full, completed from reference TRBV5-1 and TRBJ2-7, reads KAGVTQTPRYLIKTRGQQVTLSCSPISGHRSVSWYQQTPGQGLQFLFEYFSETQRNKGNFPGRFSGRQFSNSRSEMNVSTLELGDSALYLCASSPGVAGSSYEQYFGPGTRLTVT.